This is a list of T cell receptor beta chains from one sample in a study of cytomegalovirus exposure and HLA in healthy donors. Clones were read by immunoSEQ multiplex PCR, and TCRdb kept only the in-frame ones, dropping some. The table records approximately 83,000 clones, around 80% of them present only once. Material: PBMCs. The source of these receptors is a young man in good health and CMV-seronegative. CDR3s include the opening cysteine and the closing phenylalanine or tryptophan. A D gene is named only where the DNA matches it firmly. Size values are once, few and many counts, or a class for expanded clones, and some rows have none.

>NA|NA|TRBV4-1|TRBJ2-2
CASSQLTGHTGELFF
TGCGCCAGCAGCCAATTAACAGGCCATACCGGGGAGCTGTTTTTT
>NA|NA|TRBV13|TRBJ1-2
CASSLAAGQNYGYTF
TGTGCCAGCAGCTTAGCTGCTGGACAGAACTATGGCTACACCTTC
>NA|NA|TRBV19|TRBJ2-7
CASSIAGGFYEQYF
TGTGCCAGTAGTATAGCCGGGGGATTCTACGAGCAGTACTTC
>TRBD1|NA|TRBV9|TRBJ1-3
CASPDRDSGNTIYF
TGTGCCAGCCCTGACAGGGACTCTGGAAACACCATATATTTT
>TRBD1|NA|TRBV6-5|TRBJ1-2
CASRNRDRGRYGYTF
TGTGCCAGCAGAAACCGGGACAGGGGACGGTATGGCTACACCTTC
>TRBD2|once|TRBV9|TRBJ2-4
CASSTSARGGNIQYF
TGTGCCAGCAGTACTAGCGCCCGAGGTGGAAACATTCAGTACTTC
>TRBD1|NA|TRBV9|TRBJ2-1
CASSAGTGVYNEQFF
TGTGCCAGCAGCGCCGGGACAGGGGTGTACAATGAGCAGTTCTTC
>TRBD2|NA|TRBV14|TRBJ2-3
CASSRQGLASDTQYF
TGTGCCAGCAGCCGCCAGGGACTAGCGTCAGATACGCAGTATTTT
>TRBD1|few|TRBV9|TRBJ2-3
CASSVSVGTADTQYF
TGTGCCAGCAGCGTATCCGTGGGGACAGCAGATACGCAGTATTTT
>TRBD1|NA|TRBV9|TRBJ1-1
CASRSFRDRGANTEAFF
TGTGCCAGCCGAAGTTTCCGGGACAGGGGGGCTAACACTGAAGCTTTCTTT
>TRBD1|NA|TRBV19|TRBJ1-5
CASRDRGSNQPQHF
TGTGCCAGCCGGGACAGGGGTAGCAATCAGCCCCAGCATTTT
>NA|once|TRBV9|TRBJ2-2
CASSVNRRKNTGELFF
TGTGCCAGCAGCGTAAATCGTCGTAAAAACACCGGGGAGCTGTTTTTT
>TRBD1|once|TRBV5-1|TRBJ1-1
CASSLAPGGNTEAFF
TGCGCCAGCAGCTTGGCCCCAGGGGGGAACACTGAAGCTTTCTTT
>NA|NA|TRBV18|TRBJ2-2
CASSFTAGLANTGELFF
TGTGCCAGCTCCTTTACGGCGGGCCTTGCGAACACCGGGGAGCTGTTTTTT
>NA|NA|TRBV9|TRBJ2-7
CASSNTAQGYEQYF
TGTGCCAGCAGTAACACAGCCCAGGGGTACGAGCAGTACTTC
>NA|few|TRBV10-3|TRBJ1-2
CAISGSGRIHNYGYTF
TGTGCCATCAGTGGCAGTGGGAGGATCCATAACTATGGCTACACCTTC
>TRBD1|NA|TRBV5-1|TRBJ2-7
CASSLETTGGEQYF
TGCGCCAGCAGCTTAGAAACGACAGGGGGCGAGCAGTACTTC
>NA|few|TRBV2|TRBJ2-1
CASSRIDYPSWDEQFF
TGTGCCAGCAGTCGGATTGACTACCCTTCTTGGGATGAGCAGTTCTTC
>NA|NA|TRBV18|TRBJ2-7
CASSLRQALDEQYF
TGTGCCAGCTCTCTCAGACAGGCTCTCGACGAGCAGTACTTC
>NA|NA|TRBV29-1|TRBJ1-1
CSCQGNTEAFF
TGCAGCTGTCAGGGGAACACTGAAGCTTTCTTT
>TRBD1|NA|TRBV18|TRBJ2-1
CASSPSGTGGYNEQFF
TGTGCCAGCTCACCATCAGGGACAGGGGGATACAATGAGCAGTTCTTC
>TRBD1|NA|TRBV30|TRBJ2-6
CAWGQGGANVLTF
TGTGCCTGGGGACAGGGCGGGGCCAACGTCCTGACTTTC
>TRBD1|NA|TRBV7-7|TRBJ2-1
CASSASGRTGKQFF
TGTGCTAGCAGCGCAAGTGGCCGGACAGGGAAGCAGTTCTTC
>NA|NA|TRBV19|TRBJ2-3
CASSMYGRGGTDTQYF
TGTGCCAGTAGTATGTATGGGAGGGGGGGCACAGATACGCAGTATTTT
>NA|NA|TRBV5-1|TRBJ2-5
CASSLGREQTQYF
TGCGCCAGCAGCTTGGGGAGGGAGCAGACCCAGTACTTC
>TRBD1|NA|TRBV7-8|TRBJ1-3
CASSIGTAHSGNTIYF
TGTGCCAGCAGCATAGGGACAGCCCACTCTGGAAACACCATATATTTT
>TRBD1|NA|TRBV7-2|TRBJ2-7
CASARSGGVHEQYF
TGTGCCAGCGCCAGGTCAGGGGGCGTCCACGAGCAGTACTTC
>NA|NA|TRBV18|TRBJ1-1
CASSPQREVNTEAFF
TGTGCCAGCTCACCACAGAGGGAAGTGAACACTGAAGCTTTCTTT
>NA|few|TRBV6-1|TRBJ1-2
CASSAGRAANYGYTF
TGTGCCAGCAGTGCCGGCAGGGCAGCTAACTATGGCTACACCTTC
>TRBD1|NA|TRBV9|TRBJ2-2
CASSTPGQGGSDTGELFF
TGTGCCAGCAGCACACCGGGACAGGGCGGGTCGGACACCGGGGAGCTGTTTTTT
>NA|NA|TRBV11-2|TRBJ1-2
CASSPASYGYTF
TGTGCCAGCAGCCCCGCGAGCTATGGCTACACCTTC
>NA|NA|TRBV6-6|TRBJ1-6
CASSSSLYNSPLHF
TGTGCCAGCAGTAGCTCTCTATATAATTCACCCCTCCACTTT
>TRBD1|NA|TRBV5-6|TRBJ2-1
CASSWGTGTYNEQFF
TGTGCCAGCAGCTGGGGGACAGGGACCTACAATGAGCAGTTCTTC
>NA|once|TRBV9|TRBJ2-5
CASNVGDRSLETQYF
TGTGCCAGCAACGTTGGAGACAGGTCTCTGGAGACCCAGTACTTC
>NA|NA|TRBV10-2|TRBJ2-7
CASRAGPLYEQYF
TGCGCCAGCAGAGCAGGGCCCCTCTACGAGCAGTACTTC
>TRBD2|NA|TRBV9|TRBJ2-3
CASSAEGGEGIAGSTDTQYF
TGTGCCAGCAGCGCGGAGGGGGGGGAAGGCATAGCGGGGAGCACAGATACGCAGTATTTT
>NA|NA|TRBV5-1|TRBJ2-7
CASSGGAGYTYEQYF
TGCGCCAGCAGCGGAGGAGCGGGTTATACCTACGAGCAGTACTTC
>NA|NA|TRBV2|TRBJ2-6
CASSVVGDSGANVLTF
TGTGCCAGCAGTGTCGTCGGAGACTCTGGGGCCAACGTCCTGACTTTC
>TRBD1|few|TRBV5-1|TRBJ2-3
CASSQTGAGNTQYF
TGCGCCAGCAGCCAGACAGGGGCTGGTAATACGCAGTATTTT
>NA|NA|TRBV19|TRBJ1-1
CASNWSGRSNTEAFF
TGTGCCAGTAACTGGAGCGGCAGATCGAACACTGAAGCTTTCTTT
>TRBD2|NA|TRBV18|TRBJ2-1
CASSPRGGEQFF
TGTGCCAGCTCACCACGGGGGGGTGAGCAGTTCTTC
>NA|few|TRBV6-1|TRBJ1-2
CASSEGGPGGYGYTF
TGTGCCAGCAGTGAAGGGGGGCCGGGAGGCTATGGCTACACCTTC
>NA|NA|TRBV6-5|TRBJ2-5
CASSYLSKETQYF
TGTGCCAGCAGTTACTTGTCTAAAGAGACCCAGTACTTC
>NA|NA|TRBV5-1|TRBJ2-3
CASTQGPSTDTQYF
TGCGCCAGCACCCAGGGGCCTAGCACAGATACGCAGTATTTT
>NA|NA|TRBV7-9|TRBJ2-7
CASSLPGLYEQYF
TGTGCCAGCAGCTTACCAGGGCTATACGAGCAGTACTTC
>NA|NA|TRBV7-8|TRBJ1-5
CASSLEHKQPQHF
TGTGCCAGCAGCTTAGAACACAAGCAGCCCCAGCATTTT
>TRBD2|NA|TRBV5-6|TRBJ2-1
CASSPISGGAYNEQFF
TGTGCCAGCAGCCCTATTAGCGGGGGGGCCTACAATGAGCAGTTCTTC
>TRBD1|NA|TRBV7-9|TRBJ2-3
CASSHRGNETDTQYF
TGTGCCAGCAGCCACAGGGGGAATGAAACAGATACGCAGTATTTT
>NA|NA|TRBV2|TRBJ2-2
CASSENRNTGELFF
TGTGCCAGCAGTGAAAACAGAAACACCGGGGAGCTGTTTTTT
>NA|NA|TRBV11-3|TRBJ2-7
CASSIGRGPYEQYF
TGTGCCAGCAGCATCGGGCGGGGGCCCTACGAGCAGTACTTC
>TRBD1|few|TRBV7-9|TRBJ1-2
CASSQHRDRDNYGYTF
TGTGCCAGCAGCCAGCACCGGGACAGGGATAACTATGGCTACACCTTC